This T cell receptor (beta chain) was documented in a study of T cell responses to AZD1222 COVID-19 vaccine. Broader study findings: Baseline seropositivity occurred in only a handful of AZD1222 recipients.

Germline lookup yields CDR1 MDHEN and CDR2 SYDVKM. V lost 6 bases to trimming and J lost 4 bases; unmatched junction nucleotides: 7. The CDR3 has 15 residues. This clone is a singleton in its sample. What it recognizes is unknown. Repertoires were generated with immunoSEQ multiplex PCR, while TCRdb's copy carries only in-frame clones and drops some. The sample records tens of thousands of clones, over 80% being singletons. Sequenced material: peripheral blood, taken on day 0 of AZD1222 vaccination. The TCR sequence derives from an adult in good health. The chain carries TRBV28 and TRBJ2-7, with TRBD1 matching 12 bases. The CDR3 loop reads CASSYRDRGLYEQYF. As DNA, the CDR3 is TGTGCCAGCAGCTACCGGGACAGGGGGCTATACGAGCAGTACTTC.